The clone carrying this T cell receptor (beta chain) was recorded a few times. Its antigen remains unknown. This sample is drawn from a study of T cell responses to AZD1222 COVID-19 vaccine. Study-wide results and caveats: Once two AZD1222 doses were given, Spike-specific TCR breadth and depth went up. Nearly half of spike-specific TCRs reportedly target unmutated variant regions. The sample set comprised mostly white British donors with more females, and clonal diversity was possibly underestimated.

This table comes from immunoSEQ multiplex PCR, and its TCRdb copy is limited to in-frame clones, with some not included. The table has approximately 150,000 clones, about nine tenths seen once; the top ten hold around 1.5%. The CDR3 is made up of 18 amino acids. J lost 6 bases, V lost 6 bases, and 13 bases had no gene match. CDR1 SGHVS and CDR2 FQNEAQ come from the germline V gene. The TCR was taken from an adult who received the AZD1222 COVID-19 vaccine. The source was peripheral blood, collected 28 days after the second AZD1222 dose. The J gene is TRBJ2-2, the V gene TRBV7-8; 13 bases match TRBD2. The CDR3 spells CASSLRTRTSGSSGELFF. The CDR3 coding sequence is TGTGCCAGCAGTTTACGCACTCGGACTAGCGGGAGTTCCGGGGAGCTGTTTTTT. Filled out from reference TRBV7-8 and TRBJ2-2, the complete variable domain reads GAGVSQSPRYKVAKRGQDVALRCDPISGHVSLFWYQQALGQGPEFLTYFQNEAQLDKSGLPSDRFFAERPEGSVSTLKIQRTQQEDSAVYLCASSLRTRTSGSSGELFFGEGSRLTVL.